Each of the 26 T cell receptor beta chains below was sequenced from the same sample in a study of CD8 T cells in ankylosing spondylitis. Whole-study results and caveats: Characteristic of ankylosing spondylitis blood, it appeared, was a TCR beta motif comprising several highly homologous variants.

For these receptors, no antigen is known. TCRdb re-called the 5' RACE reads with MiXCR, one entry per CDR3 protein. Of roughly 400,000 distinct CDR3 sequences in the sample, approximately 20% are singletons; the top ten hold about 15%. Input material: blood, either unsorted or a sorted T cell fraction (not recorded which). These receptors were collected from a male donor with ankylosing spondylitis.

V usage is TRBV11-3 and J usage is TRBJ2-3; unclear D gene. V was cut by 7 bases and J by 1 base, with 15 bases left in between. Germline CDR1 SGHNT, CDR2 YENEEA. The CDR3 covers 15 residues. CDR3 protein: CASTSGPPGTDTQYF. The CDR3 DNA sequence: TGTGCCAGCACAAGTGGACCCCCAGGCACAGATACGCAGTATTTT.

The J gene is TRBJ2-7, the V gene TRBV29-1, with 7 bases lining up with TRBD2. The CDR3 sequence is 12 residues long. Germline values: CDR1 SQVTM, CDR2 ANQGSEA. Trimming at V came to 6 bases and at J to 6 bases, leaving 8 bases not matched to a gene. CDR3 amino acids: CSVALGGSEQYF. The CDR3 region has the DNA TGCAGCGTAGCACTCGGCGGGAGCGAGCAGTACTTC.

For the CDR3, the DNA is TGTGCCAGCAGTCGTCGTCGGCCAACGAATTCACCCCTCCACTTT. Its protein product is CASSRRRPTNSPLHF. The chain employs TRBV25-1 and TRBJ1-6; D remains unclear. This CDR3 contains 15 residues. Trimming took off 5 bases at V and 7 bases at J, with 15 bases between the two ends. CDR1 is MGHDK, CDR2 SYGVNS, per germline.

The table lists this clonotype with a few counts. The chain joins TRBV3-1 to TRBJ2-6; D is unresolved. This CDR3 has 14 amino acids. Germline V CDR1 and CDR2: LGHDT, YNNKEL (reference sequence). V lost 4 bases and J 2 bases, leaving 6 bases between the germline ends. The CDR3 region has the DNA TGTGCCAGCAGCCTCTCTCCTGGGGCCAACGTCCTGACTTTC. It yields the protein CASSLSPGANVLTF.

The chain uses TRBV20-1 and TRBJ2-1, with 10 bases aligning to TRBD2. Germline CDR1 is DFQATT and CDR2 is SNEGSKA (reference sequence). V gave up 6 bases and J gave up 0 bases; unmatched junction bases: 8. The CDR3 has 16 residues. The CDR3 region has the DNA TGCAGTGCGGAATCTAGCGGGAGACCCTCCTACAATGAGCAGTTCTTC. Its translation: CSAESSGRPSYNEQFF.

V gene TRBV6-5 combines with J gene TRBJ2-5, with 8 bases aligning to TRBD2. With V trimmed by 2 bases and J by 4 bases, 3 bases remained unmatched. This CDR3 has 14 amino acids. CDR1 MNHEY and CDR2 SVGAGI come from the germline V gene. The CDR3 DNA is TGTGCCAGCAGTTACGGTCTAGCGGGAGAGACCCAGTACTTC. Residues: CASSYGLAGETQYF.

This chain joins TRBV4-2 and TRBJ2-7; 10 nucleotides agree with TRBD1. The CDR3 runs 15 residues. J lost 3 bases, V lost 2 bases, and 4 bases had no gene match. Per the germline V gene, CDR1 is LGHNA and CDR2 is YNFKEQ. The CDR3 region has the DNA TGTGCCAGCAGCCAACGGGACAGGGGTGGCTACGAGCAGTACTTC. Its protein product is CASSQRDRGGYEQYF.

This chain connects TRBV28 to TRBJ2-7; 7 bases align to TRBD1. J was trimmed by 0 bases and V by 7 bases; bases with no gene match: 6. The CDR3 is made up of 14 amino acids. The V gene's germline CDR1 is MDHEN and CDR2 SYDVKM. The CDR3 is CASIGTANSYEQYF. The CDR3 coding sequence is TGTGCCAGCATCGGGACAGCGAACTCCTACGAGCAGTACTTC.

This clonotype was counted ten times or more. The genes are TRBV7-2 and TRBJ2-1; no firm D call. This CDR3 has 15 residues. The germline CDR1 and CDR2 sequences are SGHTA and FQGNSA. Trimming removed 3 bases from V and 5 bases from J, with 14 bases in between. The CDR3 sequence is CASSFLVSGNNEQFF. The CDR3 DNA follows: TGTGCCAGCAGCTTCCTAGTTTCAGGCAACAATGAGCAGTTCTTC.

This clonotype was seen repeatedly, ten times or more. A read error may account for a junction end that differs from germline. The chain joins TRBV29-1 to TRBJ2-4; no reliable D call. Germline-derived CDR1 and CDR2 are SQVTM and ANQGSEA. The CDR3 extends over 10 amino acids. CDR3 in amino acids: CSVEDRKRHF. The CDR3, as DNA: TGCAGCGTTGAAGATCGGAAGCGTCACTTC.

V usage is TRBV7-6 and J usage is TRBJ1-5, with D unclear. Looked up from germline, CDR1 is SGHVS and CDR2 is FNYEAQ. Trimming removed 3 bases from V and 6 bases from J, with 12 bases in between. The CDR3 spans 14 residues. CDR3 sequence: CASSLGRATQPQHF. CDR3 in DNA: TGTGCCAGCAGCTTGGGAAGGGCGACTCAGCCCCAGCATTTT.

The sample holds a few counts of this clonotype. The chain couples TRBV6-6 to TRBJ2-2; no definite D call. V was trimmed by 7 bases and J by 1 base, leaving 7 bases between them. Germline CDR1 reads MNHNY; CDR2 reads SVGAGI (reference sequence). The CDR3 runs 13 residues. In DNA, the CDR3 is TGTGCCAGCATCTTGGGGAACACCGGGGAGCTGTTTTTT. Encoded protein: CASILGNTGELFF.

This clonotype was picked up a small number of times. V gene TRBV24-1 combines with J gene TRBJ2-1; 7 bases align to TRBD1. CDR1 is KGHDR and CDR2 is SFDVKD in the germline V gene. Trimming at V came to 2 bases and at J to 6 bases, leaving 6 bases not matched to a gene. This CDR3 comprises 15 residues. The DNA of the CDR3 is TGTGCCACCAGTGATTGGGACAGCCGATCCAATGAGCAGTTCTTC. As protein: CATSDWDSRSNEQFF.

This clonotype was observed a few times. Its ends do not fully match the called genes, so a read error is possible. The chain uses TRBV4-3 and TRBJ1-1; a possible D gene is TRBD1 (5 bases). CDR1 and CDR2 (germline): LGHNA, YSLEER. This CDR3 is 14 amino acids long. The CDR3 DNA reads TGCGCAAGCACACGGGGCCAAGGGAACACTGAAGCTTTCTTT. Its translation: CASTRGQGNTEAFF.

V and J are TRBV5-1 and TRBJ2-5; no clear D. The V gene lost 1 base and the J gene lost 0 bases, with 7 bases spanning the gap. Germline V CDR1 and CDR2: SGHRS, YFSETQ. The CDR3 length is 14 residues. The CDR3 is CASSLRPDQETQYF. In DNA, the CDR3 is TGCGCCAGCAGCTTGAGACCTGACCAAGAGACCCAGTACTTC.

This clonotype was counted only a few times. The rearrangement links TRBV14 to TRBJ2-5; TRBD1 matches at 8 bases. Per the germline V gene, CDR1 is SGHDN and CDR2 is FVKESK. After removal of 3 bases from V and 1 base from J, the junction contained 4 bases not matched to a gene. The CDR3 runs 15 residues. This CDR3 is CASSQAGGIQETQYF. The CDR3 region has the DNA TGTGCCAGCAGCCAGGCAGGGGGCATCCAAGAGACCCAGTACTTC.

The chain has TRBV6-5 and TRBJ2-3; TRBD1 agrees at 10 bases. Germline V gene lookup returns CDR1 MNHEY and CDR2 SVGAGI. The ends lost 1 base at V and 4 bases at J; junction bases unmatched: 14. This CDR3 is 19 amino acids long. CDR3: CASSYYGMVGTGEADTQYF. CDR3 sequence (DNA): TGTGCCAGCAGTTACTACGGGATGGTAGGGACAGGGGAGGCAGATACGCAGTATTTT.

The chain joins TRBV7-2 to TRBJ1-2, with D possibly being TRBD1 (6 bases). The CDR3 is 15 residues long. From germline, CDR1 is SGHTA and CDR2 FQGNSA. Trimming stripped 5 bases from V and 4 bases from J, with 17 bases between. The CDR3 loop is CASSLRTAFPYGYTF. Written as DNA, the CDR3 is TGTGCCAGCAGCCTCCGGACAGCCTTTCCCTATGGCTACACCTTC. The whole variable domain, remainder taken from reference TRBV7-2 and TRBJ1-2, is GAGVSQSPSNKVTEKGKDVELRCDPISGHTALYWYRQSLGQGLEFLIYFQGNSAPDKSGLPSDRFSAERTGGSVSTLTIQRTQQEDSAVYLCASSLRTAFPYGYTFGSGTRLTVV.

The chain employs TRBV7-9 and TRBJ2-3; D remains unclear. Looked up from germline, CDR1 is SEHNR and CDR2 is FQNEAQ (reference sequence). The CDR3 runs 13 residues. Trimming took off 4 bases at V and 6 bases at J, with 11 bases between the two ends. CDR3 DNA sequence: TGTGCCAGCAGCTGGTCCGGGCGTGATACGCAGTATTTT. This translates into CASSWSGRDTQYF. Filled out from reference TRBV7-9 and TRBJ2-3, the complete variable domain reads DTGVSQNPRHKITKRGQNVTFRCDPISEHNRLYWYRQTLGQGPEFLTYFQNEAQLEKSRLLSDRFSAERPKGSFSTLEIQRTEQGDSAMYLCASSWSGRDTQYFGPGTRLTVL.

This clonotype appeared a few times. The chain recombines TRBV29-1 with TRBJ2-5; the match to TRBD1 covers 8 bases. V lost 4 bases, J lost 5 bases, and 3 bases stayed unmatched. Germline V gene sequence: CDR1 SQVTM, CDR2 ANQGSEA. This CDR3 contains 12 residues. The CDR3 DNA reads as TGCAGCGTTGCAGGGGGCGATGAGACCCAGTACTTC. Encoded protein: CSVAGGDETQYF. The full variable domain, rest sourced from reference TRBV29-1 and TRBJ2-5, is SAVISQKPSRDICQRGTSLTIQCQVDSQVTMMFWYRQQPGQSLTLIATANQGSEATYESGFVIDKFPISRPNLTFSTLTVSNMSPEDSSIYLCSVAGGDETQYFGPGTRLLVL.

The chain has TRBV6-1 and TRBJ2-5; 7 bases agree with TRBD1. CDR1 and CDR2 (germline): MNHNS, SASEGT. This CDR3 spans 17 amino acids. V trimming: 3 bases; J trimming: 5 bases; junction bases outside the gene matches: 15. DNA of the CDR3: TGTGCCAGCAGTGACCGGATAGGGGGCCCTAAGGGGGAGACCCAGTACTTC. Its translation is CASSDRIGGPKGETQYF.

The V gene is TRBV7-2, the J gene TRBJ2-3; TRBD2 is a possible D gene (5 bases). This CDR3 comprises 13 residues. V shed 3 bases and J shed 5 bases, with 9 bases lying between them. Germline assignment: CDR1 SGHTA and CDR2 FQGNSA. The CDR3 region is CASSFEGLDTQYF. In DNA form, the CDR3 reads TGTGCCAGCAGCTTCGAGGGTCTAGATACGCAGTATTTT.

The V call is TRBV28, the J call TRBJ2-1, with D perhaps given as TRBD1 or TRBD2 (5 bases each). The V and J ends lost 10 bases and 16 bases respectively, with 26 bases between them. This CDR3 spans 13 amino acids. CDR1 MDHEN and CDR2 SYDVKM come from the germline V gene. CDR3 DNA sequence: TGTGCCACCCAGGGCGGGTTCTACAATGAGCGTTTCTTC. Encoded protein: CATQGGFYNERFF.

This clonotype came up once. The CDR3 protein is CASSVTGGVEGLFF. The CDR3 DNA reads TGTGCCAGCAGCGTCACCGGGGGGGTAGAGGGGCTGTTTTTT. The chain links TRBV7-8 to TRBJ2-2, with TRBD2 identical over 8 bases. Looked up from germline, CDR1 is SGHVS and CDR2 is FQNEAQ. Trimming cost V 5 bases and J 13 bases; bases outside gene matches: 12. The CDR3 covers 14 residues.

There are a few counts of this clonotype. The V call is TRBV5-1, the J call TRBJ2-3; TRBD2 is a possible D gene (5 bases). Germline V gene sequence: CDR1 SGHRS, CDR2 YFSETQ. The ends were cut back, 6 bases at V and 6 bases at J, with 14 bases in the middle. CDR3 size: 13 residues. The CDR3 sequence is CASTEGRLDTQYF. CDR3 DNA sequence: TGCGCCAGCACCGAGGGTCGTTTGGATACGCAGTATTTT.

The J gene is TRBJ2-2, the V gene TRBV25-1; 7 bases line up with TRBD2. This CDR3 spans 16 amino acids. Trimming removed 4 bases from V and 5 bases from J; junction bases left unmatched: 10. Germline CDR1 and CDR2: MGHDK and SYGVNS. This CDR3 reads CASSGLGGSRTGELFF. The DNA for the CDR3 is TGTGCCAGCAGTGGTTTGGGCGGGAGCAGGACCGGGGAGCTGTTTTTT.